These T cell receptor beta chains were read from a single sample in a study of human T cells and chemical hapten exposure. Via MiXCR, TCRdb re-called the RACE reads, giving one row per CDR3 protein. This table holds approximately 370,000 distinct CDR3 sequences, around 5.5% found once. The material sequenced was whole blood, taken in connection with sensitization to the hapten diphenylcyclopropenone (DPC). All receptors come from a woman aged 18-30 years with alopecia areata. Some clones in this sample may be carry-over from other donors' samples. CDR3s include the opening cysteine and the closing phenylalanine or tryptophan. The D gene is left open where the match is weak. Size is omitted from some rows. Given values are once, few, many or a class for expanded clones.

v_call,d_call,clone_size,j_call,cdr3_nt,cdr3_aa
TRBV12-3/TRBV12-4,-,few,TRBJ1-4,TGTGCCAGCAGTTTGGGGGGGCGGTCTAATGAAAAACTGTTTTTT,CASSLGGRSNEKLFF
TRBV3-1,-,few,TRBJ2-7,TGTGCCAGCAGCTCCGGGACGTACTCCTACGAGCAGTACTTC,CASSSGTYSYEQYF
TRBV7-2,-,-,TRBJ2-5,TGTGCCAGCAGCGCCAGTGGCAGGGGAGAGACCCAGTACTTC,CASSASGRGETQYF
TRBV20-1,TRBD1,-,TRBJ1-2,TGCAGTGCTAGAGATCTGGGCAGGGGGAACGGCTATGGCTACACCTTC,CSARDLGRGNGYGYTF
TRBV5-1,-,many,TRBJ1-6,TGCGCCAGCAGCTTGGAGCAGGGCCCACCCCTCCACTTT,CASSLEQGPPLHF
TRBV20-1,-,many,TRBJ2-3,TGCAGTGCTAGCGGGGGGCGGGATACGCAGTATTTT,CSASGGRDTQYF
TRBV27,-,many,TRBJ2-7,TGTGCCAGCAGTCCTCTAGGACAGTTCTACGAGCAGTACTTC,CASSPLGQFYEQYF
TRBV5-1,-,many,TRBJ2-2,TGCGCCAGCAGCGGAACAACCGGGGGCACCGGGGAGCTGTTTTTT,CASSGTTGGTGELFF
TRBV10-3,-,many,TRBJ1-2,TGTGCCATCAGCGAGAGGGGCGATGGCTACACCTTC,CAISERGDGYTF
TRBV3-1,-,-,TRBJ1-2,TGTGCCAGCAGCCAAGTTGTTATTGACAAATACTATGGCTACACCTTC,CASSQVVIDKYYGYTF
TRBV12-3/TRBV12-4,-,many,TRBJ1-5,TGTGCCAGCAGTGCCAGGGCACATGGCAATCAGCCCCAGCATTTT,CASSARAHGNQPQHF
TRBV6-5,-,many,TRBJ1-1,TGTGCCAGCAGTTACTCTTGGAACACTGAAGCTTTCTTT,CASSYSWNTEAFF
TRBV7-9,-,-,TRBJ2-7,TGTGCCAGCAGCCCCCCATGGAGCAACGAGCAGTACTTC,CASSPPWSNEQYF
TRBV7-9,TRBD1,few,TRBJ2-1,TGTGCCAGCAGCTCACAGGGGAGTGAGACAAATGAGCAGTTCTTC,CASSSQGSETNEQFF
TRBV2,TRBD2,-,TRBJ2-2,TGTGCCAGCGGGGGACTAGCTGGCGAGGAGCTGTTTTTT,CASGGLAGEELFF
TRBV24-1,-,-,TRBJ1-1,TGTGCCACCAGTACTCTTAGGGTGAGGGAGGGAACAGCTTTCTTT,CATSTLRVREGTAFF
TRBV12-3/TRBV12-4,-,few,TRBJ2-7,TGTGCCAGCAGTGGGACCGGGAGTCTCTACGAGCAGTACTTC,CASSGTGSLYEQYF
TRBV25-1,-,-,TRBJ2-7,TGTGCCAGGGGGGACAGCCAACCCCGGGGGCCCTGCGAGCAGTACTTC,CARGDSQPRGPCEQYF
TRBV7-2,TRBD1,many,TRBJ2-1,TGTGCCAGCAGCCCTCGACAGGGGGCACAGAATGAGCAGTTCTTC,CASSPRQGAQNEQFF
TRBV6-1,-,few,TRBJ1-1,TGTGCCAGCAGTGTGCCGGGTATTGGGGCGACTGAAGCTTTCTTT,CASSVPGIGATEAFF
TRBV5-1,-,few,TRBJ2-7,TGCGCCAGCAGCTCCCGACAGACCAGCTCCGAGCAGTACTTC,CASSSRQTSSEQYF
TRBV20-1,-,-,TRBJ1-5,TGCAGTGCCAATGATTGGAGGTACAATCAGCCCCAGCATTTT,CSANDWRYNQPQHF
TRBV7-8,-,many,TRBJ2-6,TGTGCCAGCAGCTCCTTACGTGTCCTATTCTCTGGGGCCAACGTCCTGACTTTC,CASSSLRVLFSGANVLTF
TRBV20-1,-,few,TRBJ1-1,TGCAGTGCTAGAGATCCAGGAAGGGACACTGAAGCTTTCTTT,CSARDPGRDTEAFF
TRBV6-2/TRBV6-3,TRBD1,few,TRBJ1-2,TGTGCCAGCAGTTATTCCCTCGGACAGGGCTATGGCTACACCTTC,CASSYSLGQGYGYTF
TRBV7-2,-,many,TRBJ2-2,TGTGCCAGCAGTCGACTGTTGGGAGTCACCGGGGAGCTGTTTTTT,CASSRLLGVTGELFF
TRBV11-1,-,-,TRBJ2-7,TGTGCCAGCAGCTTAGCAGGGAAATACGAGCAGTACTTC,CASSLAGKYEQYF
TRBV6-2/TRBV6-3,-,-,TRBJ2-4,TGTGCCAGCAGCTTACAGCTAGCCAAAAACATTCAGTACTTC,CASSLQLAKNIQYF
TRBV9,TRBD2,-,TRBJ2-3,TGTGCCAGCAGCAACCAAGCGGGGGCCCCCACAGATACGCAGTATTTT,CASSNQAGAPTDTQYF
TRBV3-1,-,-,TRBJ1-2,TGTGCCAGCAGCCAAGCCGTCGACAGCGCCATAGCTAACTATGGCTACACCTTC,CASSQAVDSAIANYGYTF
TRBV6-6,TRBD1,-,TRBJ1-1,TGTGCCAGCAGCCGGGACAGGAGGACCGGGAAAGCTTTCTTT,CASSRDRRTGKAFF
TRBV6-2/TRBV6-3,-,many,TRBJ1-2,TGTGCCAGCAGTTACTGGCCGACGGGCGATGGCTACACCTTC,CASSYWPTGDGYTF
TRBV7-8,-,-,TRBJ2-7,TGTGCCAGCAGCTTAAGGGCGAGGAGTCCCGACGAGCAGTACTTC,CASSLRARSPDEQYF
TRBV20-1,-,few,TRBJ2-1,TGCAGTGCTAGTAGGGGCCATAATGAGCAGTTCTTC,CSASRGHNEQFF
TRBV7-2,TRBD2,-,TRBJ2-3,TGTGCCAGCAGGTCCCCGGGACTAGCTCCAGATACGCAGTATTTT,CASRSPGLAPDTQYF
TRBV28,TRBD2,few,TRBJ2-4,TGTGCCAGCAGTTTGACCGGGGGGGAGAGCATTCAGTACTTC,CASSLTGGESIQYF
TRBV12-5,-,-,TRBJ2-7,TGTGCTAGTGGTCTGGATCATTCCTACGAGCAGTACTTC,CASGLDHSYEQYF
TRBV2,-,few,TRBJ1-5,TGTGCCAGCAGTGGGGACATTAGCAATCAGCCCCAGCATTTT,CASSGDISNQPQHF
TRBV6-5,TRBD2,many,TRBJ2-5,TGTGCCAGCAGATCACTAGCGGAAGGGCGAGAGACCCAGTACTTC,CASRSLAEGRETQYF
TRBV11-2,-,once,TRBJ1-1,TGTGCCAGCAGCCGCCGACTCACTGAAGCTTTCTTT,CASSRRLTEAFF
TRBV6-2/TRBV6-3,-,many,TRBJ1-2,TGTGCCAGCAGTTCCCGGACGGCCGGCTATGGCTACACCTTC,CASSSRTAGYGYTF
TRBV12-3/TRBV12-4,-,-,TRBJ1-3,TGTGCCAGCAGTTTCGCCCAGGGTGATAACACCATATATTTT,CASSFAQGDNTIYF
TRBV27,-,-,TRBJ2-5,TGTGCCAGCAGTTTCTGGGGCCTAGGGGAGCAAGAGACCCAGTACTTC,CASSFWGLGEQETQYF
TRBV4-1,TRBD1,few,TRBJ2-3,TGCGCCAGCAGCCGAGAAGGACAGGAGAGCACAGATACGCAGTATTTT,CASSREGQESTDTQYF
TRBV4-3,-,many,TRBJ2-7,TGCGCCAGCAGCCAAGAATTAAATTACGAGCAGTACTTC,CASSQELNYEQYF
TRBV28,TRBD2,-,TRBJ2-7,TGTGCCAGCAGTGGGGGGGGGATTTCCTACGAGCAGTACTTC,CASSGGGISYEQYF
TRBV11-2,-,few,TRBJ1-4,TGTGCCAGCAGCCTCCAGCGGGGAACTGCAACTAATGAAAAACTGTTTTTT,CASSLQRGTATNEKLFF
TRBV27,TRBD1,-,TRBJ2-7,TGTGCCAGCAGAGGACTCCCGGGACAGGGGTACGAGCAGTACTTC,CASRGLPGQGYEQYF
TRBV9,-,many,TRBJ2-7,TGTGCCGGCCGAGGTTACGAGCAGTACTTC,CAGRGYEQYF
TRBV18,-,few,TRBJ1-1,TGTGCCAGCTCACCATTAGCAGGGAATCAGAACACTGAAGCTTTCTTT,CASSPLAGNQNTEAFF
TRBV20-1,TRBD2,-,TRBJ2-3,TGCAGTGCTGTGCCGGGGGGGCCATATACGCAGTATTTT,CSAVPGGPYTQYF
TRBV11-3,TRBD1,few,TRBJ2-3,TGTGCCAGCAGCCGACAGGGGAAAGATACGCAGTATTTT,CASSRQGKDTQYF
TRBV6-6,-,-,TRBJ2-1,TGTGCCAGCAGTAGACAGAGCTCCTACAATGAGCAGTTCTTC,CASSRQSSYNEQFF
TRBV7-9,-,many,TRBJ1-2,TGTGCCAGCAGCCAACAGACAGTCAACTATGGCTACACCTTC,CASSQQTVNYGYTF
TRBV2,-,-,TRBJ1-3,TGTGCCAGCAATCCCGGGGACTCTACTGGAAACACCATATATTTT,CASNPGDSTGNTIYF
TRBV6-1,-,many,TRBJ1-5,TGTGCCAGCACGAGGACGGGGAATCAGCCCCAGCATTTT,CASTRTGNQPQHF
TRBV29-1,-,-,TRBJ2-1,TGCAGCGTCGGAATACAGGGAAACAATGAGCAGTTCTTC,CSVGIQGNNEQFF
TRBV27,-,-,TRBJ1-4,TGTGCCAGCAGCTTACAGGGAAAGTACGAAAAACTGTTTTTT,CASSLQGKYEKLFF
TRBV7-3,-,-,TRBJ2-2,-,CASTPGLAGGPRFKPGSCFF
TRBV5-1,TRBD1,few,TRBJ2-5,TGCGCCAGCAGCTATGACAGGGGAGAGACCCAGTACTTC,CASSYDRGETQYF